The 21 T cell receptor beta chains below were found in one sample sequenced in a study of T cells in Graves' hyperthyroidism and ophthalmopathy. RNA transcripts served as the template for amplifying TCR beta CDR3 regions. Primed by the HTBI set, a first-round RT-PCR was run on the TCR CDR3. Each CDR3 protein gets one entry after TCRdb re-called the multiplex PCR reads with MiXCR. The sample has roughly 240,000 distinct CDR3 sequences; 24% are singletons. The sequenced sample consisted of blood. These receptor sequences come from a woman aged 40 to 50 with Graves' ophthalmopathy.

This clonotype was seen repeatedly, ten times or more. The V call is TRBV19, the J call TRBJ2-2; D is perhaps TRBD1 (6 bases). The germline gives CDR1 LNHDA, CDR2 SQIVND (reference sequence). The V and J ends lost 3 bases and 7 bases respectively, with 18 bases between them. The CDR3 runs 16 residues. CDR3: CASSISRGLGVGELFF. The CDR3 DNA follows: TGTGCCAGTAGTATCTCCAGGGGTTTAGGGGTCGGGGAGCTGTTTTTT.

The rearrangement uses TRBV11-1 and TRBJ1-2; 8 nucleotides line up with TRBD1. Germline values: CDR1 SGHAT, CDR2 FQDESV (reference sequence). V was pared by 2 bases and J by 6 bases, with 11 bases of the junction left unmatched. The CDR3 totals 16 residues. CDR3 sequence reads: CASSLSQGARIDGYTF. For the CDR3, the DNA is TGTGCCAGCAGCTTAAGCCAGGGGGCGCGGATAGATGGCTACACCTTC.

Many counts were recorded for this clonotype. V is TRBV29-1 and J is TRBJ2-2, with D perhaps being TRBD1 or TRBD2 (5 bases each). Germline V gene lookup returns CDR1 SQVTM and CDR2 ANQGSEA. This CDR3 has 13 amino acids. V lost 7 bases and J 9 bases, leaving 18 bases between the germline ends. The CDR3 loop reads CSGLIRDRRELFF. The CDR3 bases are TGCAGCGGATTAATCAGGGACCGAAGGGAGCTGTTTTTT.

This clonotype has ten or more counts. The genes are TRBV6-5 and TRBJ2-2, with D possibly being TRBD1 (6 bases). Germline CDR1 is MNHEY and CDR2 is SVGAGI. V was pared by 7 bases and J by 7 bases, with 16 bases between. This CDR3 is 14 amino acids long. The CDR3 DNA follows: TGTGCCAGCACCCACCCAGGGGTTAGCGGGGAGCTGTTTTTT. As protein: CASTHPGVSGELFF.

This clonotype was picked up many times. The rearrangement uses TRBV6-1 and TRBJ2-7; 7 bases map to TRBD2. Trimming removed 2 bases from V and 2 bases from J; junction bases left unmatched: 6. This CDR3 has 15 amino acids. Germline V gene lookup returns CDR1 MNHNS and CDR2 SASEGT. Here the CDR3 reads CASSEYGGDAYEQYF. The CDR3 nucleotides are TGTGCCAGCAGTGAATATGGGGGGGATGCCTACGAGCAGTACTTC.

This clonotype has ten or more counts. The chain recombines TRBV12-3 or TRBV12-4 with TRBJ2-7, with 7 bases lining up with TRBD1. V shed 5 bases and J 5 bases; nucleotides not matched to a gene: 9. The CDR3 totals 14 residues. This CDR3 is CASSPGDSSHEQYF. CDR3 nucleotide sequence: TGTGCCAGCAGTCCCGGGGACAGCAGTCACGAGCAGTACTTC.

This clonotype was seen a handful of times. The rearrangement joins TRBV6-1 to TRBJ1-1; 7 positions agree with TRBD1. This CDR3 has 13 residues. J lost 3 bases, V lost 6 bases, and 4 bases had no gene match. Looked up from germline, CDR1 is MNHNS and CDR2 is SASEGT. CDR3 DNA: TGTGCCAGCAGGACAGGGAAGGACACTGAAGCTTTCTTT. Its translation: CASRTGKDTEAFF.

This clonotype was found many times. The CDR3 nucleotides read TGTGCCAGTAGTACCGGGACCAGTGGAAACACCATATATTTT. This encodes CASSTGTSGNTIYF. The V and J genes are TRBV19 and TRBJ1-3, with D maybe TRBD1 (5 bases). The CDR3 spans 14 residues. Germline V gene lookup returns CDR1 LNHDA and CDR2 SQIVND (reference sequence). V lost 4 bases and J 3 bases, leaving 10 bases between the germline ends.

The chain carries TRBV30 and TRBJ1-5; D is unresolved. The V gene's germline CDR1 is GTSNPN and CDR2 SVGIG (reference sequence). The CDR3 is 13 residues long. Deletions cut 2 bases from V and 3 bases from J, with 8 bases between. In nucleotides, the CDR3 is TGTGCCTGGAGTCAACACGACAATCAGCCCCAGCATTTT. Amino acids: CAWSQHDNQPQHF.

The table lists this clonotype with a few counts. V is TRBV27 and J is TRBJ2-2; D perhaps matches TRBD2 (8 bases). The V gene lost 5 bases and the J gene lost 5 bases, with 18 bases spanning the gap. The germline V gene encodes CDR1 MNHEY and CDR2 SMNVEV (reference sequence). The CDR3 has 16 amino acids. In DNA form, the CDR3 reads TGTGCCAGCAGTCGGGGGGGGACAGTCCTAACCGGGGAGCTGTTTTTT. Amino acids: CASSRGGTVLTGELFF.

This clonotype was detected ten times or more. One junction end disagrees with the germline gene, perhaps due to a read error. The chain combines TRBV24-1 with TRBJ1-5, with 7 bases fitting TRBD1. This CDR3 comprises 17 residues. The germline V gene encodes CDR1 KGHDR and CDR2 SFDVKD. The CDR3 region is CATSDSGGVGGNRPQHF. The CDR3 DNA is TGTGCCACCAGTGACTCAGGGGGGGTAGGTGGCAATCGGCCCCAGCATTTT.

The table lists this clonotype with many counts. This chain's CDR3 is CASSPSWGSYEQYF. CDR3 DNA: TGTGCCAGCAGTCCCTCCTGGGGCTCCTACGAGCAGTACTTC. This chain connects TRBV27 to TRBJ2-7; D is unresolved. Between the trimmed V and J ends, which lost 5 bases and 0 bases, there was a span of 11 bases. This CDR3 comprises 14 residues. Looked up from germline, CDR1 is MNHEY and CDR2 is SMNVEV (reference sequence).

This clonotype was found many times. The chain carries TRBV4-2 and TRBJ2-1; 8 nucleotides agree with TRBD1. The ends lost 0 bases at V and 4 bases at J; junction bases unmatched: 2. The length of the CDR3 is 15 residues. CDR1 is LGHNA and CDR2 is YNFKEQ in the germline V gene. This chain's CDR3 is CASSQERQGYNEQFF. The CDR3 nucleotides read TGTGCCAGCAGCCAAGAGCGACAGGGGTACAATGAGCAGTTCTTC.

The chain has TRBV24-1 and TRBJ1-1; the D is unclear. Trimming took off 6 bases at V and 3 bases at J, with 10 bases between the two ends. CDR3 size: 13 residues. Germline CDR1 is KGHDR and CDR2 is SFDVKD. In DNA form, the CDR3 reads TGTGCCACCAGTTGGGGATCTGACACTGAAGCTTTCTTT. Protein product: CATSWGSDTEAFF.

This clonotype was detected only a few times. Given a much more abundant clone one base away, this may be a read error. The chain employs TRBV20-1 and TRBJ2-2, with TRBD1 matching over 11 bases. This CDR3 spans 16 amino acids. Germline-derived CDR1 and CDR2 are DFQATT and SNEGSKA (reference sequence). V lost 6 bases, J lost 3 bases, and 9 bases stayed unmatched. The CDR3 DNA reads as TGCAGTGCCCCTGGGGGGGGACAGGGGGACACCGGGGAGCTGTTTTTT. Translated, it gives CSAPGGGQGDTGELFF.

This clonotype was observed at least ten times. V gene TRBV11-2 combines with J gene TRBJ1-1; 7 bases agree with TRBD1. Germline V CDR1 and CDR2: SGHAT, FQNNGV. V lost 4 bases to trimming and J lost 4 bases; unmatched junction nucleotides: 12. The CDR3 has 16 residues. CDR3 amino acids: CASSWDSRMSPTEAFF. CDR3 nucleotide sequence: TGTGCCAGCAGCTGGGACAGTCGAATGTCCCCCACTGAAGCTTTCTTT.

This clonotype was recorded once. The chain combines TRBV20-1 with TRBJ1-1, with 8 bases identical to TRBD1. The junction had 8 bases not matched to a gene; V was cut back by 2 bases and J by 0 bases. This CDR3 contains 16 residues. Germline V lookup: CDR1 DFQATT, CDR2 SNEGSKA (reference sequence). CDR3 sequence reads: CSARLPGQVMNTEAFF. CDR3 sequence (DNA): TGCAGTGCTAGACTACCGGGACAGGTCATGAACACTGAAGCTTTCTTT.

In its sample, this clonotype was seen many times. The CDR3 loop is CASSEGEASFMAIYF. The CDR3 DNA follows: TGTGCCAGCAGTGAAGGGGAGGCCTCTTTTATGGCCATATATTTT. V gene TRBV6-1 combines with J gene TRBJ1-3; the D is unclear. Germline lookup yields CDR1 MNHNS and CDR2 SASEGT. Trimming pared 1 base from V and 11 bases from J, leaving 18 bases between. The CDR3 spans 15 residues.

This clonotype was recorded at least ten times. The chain carries TRBV19 and TRBJ1-1; the match to TRBD1 covers 8 bases. Germline trimming cut 7 bases from V and 3 bases from J; bases unmatched to any gene: 7. CDR3 length: 14 residues. Germline V gene lookup returns CDR1 LNHDA and CDR2 SQIVND (reference sequence). CDR3 in amino acids: CASNPGGPYTEAFF. The CDR3 region has the DNA TGTGCCAGTAATCCAGGGGGCCCGTACACTGAAGCTTTCTTT.

This clonotype was detected many times. This chain connects TRBV7-6 to TRBJ2-7; 10 nucleotides align to TRBD1. Germline values: CDR1 SGHVS, CDR2 FNYEAQ. This CDR3 is 14 amino acids long. With V trimmed by 5 bases and J by 5 bases, 6 bases remained unmatched. In nucleotides, the CDR3 is TGTGCCAGCAGCCACGGGACAGGGGTCGACGAGCAGTACTTC. It yields the protein CASSHGTGVDEQYF.

This clonotype has ten or more counts. The J gene is TRBJ2-7, the V gene TRBV2; tentative D call: TRBD2 (5 bases). CDR3 size: 11 residues. Germline CDR1 is SNHLY and CDR2 is FYNNEI. With 6 bases removed from V and 6 bases from J, the gap between germline ends came to 9 bases. This chain's CDR3 is CASRVGSEQYF. The DNA of the CDR3 is TGTGCCAGCAGGGTGGGGAGCGAGCAGTACTTC.